One and the same sample provided the 23 T cell receptor beta chains below, sequenced in a study of cytomegalovirus exposure and HLA in healthy donors. This PCR relied on a set of 60 Vbeta primers and 13 Jbeta primers. Here immunoSEQ multiplex PCR was the method, and the copy in TCRdb shows in-frame clones only, minus some. The table lists under 300,000 clones, roughly 91% of them singletons, with about 1.7% in the top ten. Sequenced material: PBMCs. All receptors come from a girl aged 2 to 9 in good health and CMV-seronegative.

The chain combines TRBV2 with TRBJ1-1; a possible D gene is TRBD1 (5 bases). The CDR3 spans 12 residues. Per germline, CDR1 SNHLY and CDR2 FYNNEI. Deletions cut 4 bases from V and 7 bases from J, with 10 bases between. The DNA for the CDR3 is TGTGCCAGCAGTGTTGGGGGGGGTGAAGCTTTCTTT. The encoded protein is CASSVGGGEAFF.

The CDR3 reads CASSGGGVDQPQHF. As DNA, the CDR3 is TGTGCCAGCAGTGGGGGGGGAGTCGATCAGCCCCAGCATTTT. The chain recombines TRBV2 with TRBJ1-5; D is perhaps TRBD1 (5 bases). This CDR3 region has 14 residues. CDR1 is SNHLY, CDR2 FYNNEI, per germline. Trimming took off 4 bases at V and 5 bases at J, with 12 bases between the two ends.

The V call is TRBV13, the J call TRBJ2-1; 7 bases are a match to TRBD1. The CDR3 has 11 residues. Unmatched junction bases numbered 2, after V lost 7 bases and J lost 8 bases. Germline CDR1 reads PRHDT; CDR2 reads FYEKMQ (reference sequence). CDR3 nucleotide sequence: TGTGCCAGCACCGGGACAGATGAGCAGTTCTTC. It specifies CASTGTDEQFF.

The DNA of the CDR3 is TGTGCCAGCAGTGAGGGGACAGGGTATGGCTACACCTTC. Protein product: CASSEGTGYGYTF. This sequence joins TRBV6-4 and TRBJ1-2; 9 bases line up with TRBD1. Germline CDR1 is MRHNA and CDR2 is SNTAGT. CDR3 size: 13 residues. J gave up 5 bases and V 3 bases, and 1 base lay outside the gene matches.

The chain carries TRBV4-1 and TRBJ2-2, with 8 bases aligning to TRBD2. Trimming took 4 bases from V and 2 from J; bases not matched to a gene: 21. The CDR3 runs to 21 residues. The V gene's germline CDR1 is MGHRA and CDR2 YSYEKL. The CDR3 reads CASSRTKVEYSGGVNTGELFF. The CDR3 DNA reads as TGCGCCAGCAGCCGGACCAAAGTGGAATACTCGGGGGGGGTCAACACCGGGGAGCTGTTTTTT.

The V and J genes are TRBV30 and TRBJ1-2; D may be TRBD1 (6 bases). V was shortened by 5 bases and J by 5 bases, with 18 bases between the two germline ends. The CDR3 runs 14 residues. Germline assignment: CDR1 GTSNPN and CDR2 SVGIG (reference sequence). The CDR3 region is CAWESGGGLYGYTF. CDR3 nucleotide sequence: TGTGCCTGGGAAAGTGGGGGGGGGCTTTATGGCTACACCTTC.

The V and J genes are TRBV5-6 and TRBJ2-7; D perhaps matches TRBD1 (5 bases). The CDR3 covers 13 residues. The germline V and J ends were trimmed by 4 bases and 5 bases, with 13 bases remaining between them. Germline V lookup: CDR1 SGHDT, CDR2 YYEEEE. The CDR3 region is CASSPQQGNEQYF. The CDR3 region has the DNA TGTGCCAGCAGCCCACAGCAGGGTAACGAGCAGTACTTC.

The chain links TRBV5-4 to TRBJ2-1; D remains unclear. The CDR3 is made up of 12 amino acids. V lost 4 bases to trimming and J lost 9 bases, with 11 bases between them. CDR1 and CDR2 from the germline V gene are SGHNT and YYREEE (reference sequence). As DNA, the CDR3 is TGTGCCAGCAGCCAGGTGGTAGGTGAGCAGTTCTTC. Encoded protein: CASSQVVGEQFF.

The rearrangement links TRBV5-6 to TRBJ1-2; tentative D call: TRBD1 (5 bases). The CDR3 spans 14 residues. Deletions cut 4 bases from V and 4 bases from J, with 14 bases between. CDR1 SGHDT and CDR2 YYEEEE come from the germline V gene. CDR3: CASSTRTPIYGYTF. Written as DNA, the CDR3 is TGTGCCAGCAGCACCCGGACACCGATCTATGGCTACACCTTC.

This clone was recorded once. The CDR3 region is CATSRVQWEREQFF. The CDR3, as DNA: TGTGCCACCAGCAGGGTCCAATGGGAGCGTGAGCAGTTCTTC. The V and J genes are TRBV15 and TRBJ2-1, with TRBD2 as a possible D gene (5 bases). The CDR3 has 14 amino acids. The germline V gene encodes CDR1 LNHNV and CDR2 YYDKDF (reference sequence). Trimming left V 3 bases short and J 9 bases short, with 15 bases between.

The gene calls are TRBV11-2 and TRBJ1-2, with D perhaps matching TRBD1 (6 bases). Looked up from germline, CDR1 is SGHAT and CDR2 is FQNNGV. The CDR3 totals 14 residues. V lost 1 base, J lost 5 bases, and 11 bases lay in between. In nucleotides, the CDR3 is TGTGCCAGCAGCTTAGGGGACATAATGTATGGCTACACCTTC. Amino acids: CASSLGDIMYGYTF.

V gene TRBV7-6 combines with J gene TRBJ2-5; D possibly corresponds to TRBD2 (5 bases). CDR3 length equals 12 residues. Germline V lookup: CDR1 SGHVS, CDR2 FNYEAQ. The V and J ends lost 5 bases and 2 bases respectively, with 6 bases between them. CDR3 nucleotides: TGTGCCAGCAGCCGCGGGCAAGAGACCCAGTACTTC. Its protein is CASSRGQETQYF.

The chain links TRBV5-1 to TRBJ1-2; 10 bases are a match to TRBD1. The ends lost 4 bases at V and 5 bases at J; junction bases unmatched: 8. From germline, CDR1 is SGHRS and CDR2 YFSETQ. CDR3 length equals 15 residues. CDR3 sequence: CASSGRDRGLYGYTF. The CDR3 DNA sequence: TGCGCCAGCAGCGGCCGGGACAGGGGTTTATATGGCTACACCTTC.

The chain is built from TRBV25-1 and TRBJ2-3; possibly TRBD2 for D (7 bases). This CDR3 has 14 amino acids. Germline lookup yields CDR1 MGHDK and CDR2 SYGVNS. The germline V and J ends were trimmed by 2 bases and 3 bases, with 9 bases remaining between them. The CDR3 DNA sequence: TGTGCCAGCAGTGAAAGGGGGGGAACAGATACGCAGTATTTT. It specifies CASSERGGTDTQYF.

This clone was picked up one time. The gene calls are TRBV7-6 and TRBJ2-3, with D maybe TRBD2 (5 bases). CDR1 and CDR2 from the germline V gene are SGHVS and FNYEAQ. The V and J ends lost 1 base and 1 base respectively, with 18 bases between them. The length of the CDR3 is 18 residues. The CDR3 reads CASSLEAPVGAGTDTQYF. In nucleotides, the CDR3 is TGTGCCAGCAGCTTAGAGGCTCCGGTGGGAGCGGGCACAGATACGCAGTATTTT.

This clone was found a few times. The chain couples TRBV27 to TRBJ2-3; perhaps TRBD1 as D (5 bases). The CDR3 is 15 amino acids. The V gene's germline CDR1 is MNHEY and CDR2 SMNVEV (reference sequence). The germline V and J ends were trimmed by 8 bases and 2 bases, with 17 bases remaining between them. The CDR3 loop is CASSTVPRPTDTQYF. The CDR3 DNA is TGTGCCAGCTCGACAGTACCAAGGCCCACAGATACGCAGTATTTT.

The chain is built from TRBV10-3 and TRBJ2-5, with TRBD1 matching over 7 bases. TRBJ2-7 explains the end of the DNA better; the J call may be wrong. Germline CDR1 reads ENHRY; CDR2 reads SYGVKD. The CDR3 spans 12 residues. DNA of the CDR3: TGTGCCATCACAGCAGGGGGCTACGAGCAGTACTTC. This sequence encodes CAITAGGYEQYF.

This clone showed up just a few times. This chain uses TRBV6-5 with TRBJ2-2; 8 bases are a match to TRBD1. The J segment lost 7 bases and the V segment lost 6 bases, leaving 7 bases of the junction unmatched. Germline loops: CDR1 MNHEY, CDR2 SVGAGI. The CDR3 covers 14 residues. CDR3 sequence reads: CASRGQGRDGELFF. CDR3 nucleotides: TGTGCCAGCAGAGGACAGGGAAGAGACGGGGAGCTGTTTTTT.

The V and J genes are TRBV6-1 and TRBJ2-1; D is unresolved. The CDR3 spans 11 residues. Looked up from germline, CDR1 is MNHNS and CDR2 is SASEGT. Trimming took off 4 bases at V and 7 bases at J, with 5 bases between the two ends. This chain's CDR3 is CASSGRNEQFF. The DNA for the CDR3 is TGTGCCAGCAGTGGTCGTAATGAGCAGTTCTTC.

This chain joins TRBV6-1 and TRBJ2-7; a weak D match, TRBD2 (6 bases). Trimming removed 7 bases from V and 3 bases from J, with 19 bases in between. The CDR3 is made up of 15 amino acids. Germline CDR1 MNHNS, CDR2 SASEGT. The CDR3 loop is CASKFVAGTSYEQYF. The CDR3 DNA reads as TGTGCCAGCAAGTTTGTGGCGGGGACCAGCTACGAGCAGTACTTC.

This clone was observed a single time. The chain has TRBV2 and TRBJ1-2; perhaps TRBD1 as D (6 bases). CDR1 and CDR2 from the germline V gene are SNHLY and FYNNEI. Trimming pared 9 bases from V and 4 bases from J, leaving 12 bases between. This CDR3 has 12 amino acids. The DNA of the CDR3 is TGTGCCAGTAGGGGGGGGACCTATGGCTACACCTTC. It yields the protein CASRGGTYGYTF.

The chain couples TRBV19 to TRBJ1-1; 7 nucleotides line up with TRBD1. CDR1 and CDR2 from the germline V gene are LNHDA and SQIVND (reference sequence). Trimming took 9 bases from V and 3 from J; bases not matched to a gene: 7. This CDR3 contains 13 residues. The CDR3 DNA sequence: TGTGCCAGCAAAGGAGACAGGGACACTGAAGCTTTCTTT. This translates into CASKGDRDTEAFF.

The gene calls are TRBV6-6 and TRBJ1-5; no definite D call. Deletions cut 2 bases from V and 1 base from J, with 9 bases between. Germline assignment: CDR1 MNHNY and CDR2 SVGAGI (reference sequence). The CDR3 sequence is 15 residues long. CDR3 amino acids: CASSYEGGSNQPQHF. The CDR3 bases are TGTGCCAGCAGTTACGAGGGCGGGAGCAATCAGCCCCAGCATTTT.